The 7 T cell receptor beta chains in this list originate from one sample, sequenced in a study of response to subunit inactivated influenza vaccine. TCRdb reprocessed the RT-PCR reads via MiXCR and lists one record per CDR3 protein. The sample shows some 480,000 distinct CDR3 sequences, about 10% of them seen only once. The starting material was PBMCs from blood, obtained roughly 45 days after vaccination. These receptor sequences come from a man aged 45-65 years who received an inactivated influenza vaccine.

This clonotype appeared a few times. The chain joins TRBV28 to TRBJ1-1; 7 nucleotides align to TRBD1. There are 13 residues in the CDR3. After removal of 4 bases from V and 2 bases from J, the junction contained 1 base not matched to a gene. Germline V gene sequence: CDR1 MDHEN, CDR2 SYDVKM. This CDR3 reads CASSWDSNTEAFF. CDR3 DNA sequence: TGTGCCAGCAGTTGGGACAGCAACACTGAAGCTTTCTTT.

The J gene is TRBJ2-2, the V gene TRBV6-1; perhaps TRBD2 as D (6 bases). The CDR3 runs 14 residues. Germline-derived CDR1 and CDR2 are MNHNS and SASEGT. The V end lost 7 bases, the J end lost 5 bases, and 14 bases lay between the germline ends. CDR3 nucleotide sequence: TGTGCCAGCATTGATTGGGGAGGAACCGGGGAGCTGTTTTTT. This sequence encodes CASIDWGGTGELFF.

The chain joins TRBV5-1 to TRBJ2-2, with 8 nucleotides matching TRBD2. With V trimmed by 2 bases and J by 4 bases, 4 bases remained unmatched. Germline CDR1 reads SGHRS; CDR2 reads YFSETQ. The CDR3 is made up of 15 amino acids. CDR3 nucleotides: TGCGCCAGCAGCTTAGCGGGGGCCAGCACCGGGGAGCTGTTTTTT. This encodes CASSLAGASTGELFF.

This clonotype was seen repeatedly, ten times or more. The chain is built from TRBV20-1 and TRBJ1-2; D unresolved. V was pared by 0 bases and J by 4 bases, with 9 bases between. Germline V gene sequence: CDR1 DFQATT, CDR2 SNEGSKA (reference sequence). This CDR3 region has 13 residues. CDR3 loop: CSARDGSGYGYTF. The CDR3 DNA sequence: TGCAGTGCTAGAGATGGGTCAGGCTATGGCTACACCTTC.

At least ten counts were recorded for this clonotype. The CDR3 is CASSSGSNQPQHF. As DNA, the CDR3 is TGTGCCAGCTCATCCGGGTCCAATCAGCCCCAGCATTTT. V is TRBV18 and J is TRBJ1-5; D gene unclear. V was trimmed by 5 bases and J by 3 bases, leaving 8 bases between them. This CDR3 spans 13 amino acids. Germline V CDR1 and CDR2: KGHSH, LQKENI.

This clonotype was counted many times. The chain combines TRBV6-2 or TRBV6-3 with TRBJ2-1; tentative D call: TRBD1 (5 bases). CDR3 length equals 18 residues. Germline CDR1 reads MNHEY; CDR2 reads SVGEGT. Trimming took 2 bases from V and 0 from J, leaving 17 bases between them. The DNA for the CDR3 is TGTGCCAGCAGTTACGGGGCCGACTTCCCTTTCTCCTACAATGAGCAGTTCTTC. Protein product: CASSYGADFPFSYNEQFF.

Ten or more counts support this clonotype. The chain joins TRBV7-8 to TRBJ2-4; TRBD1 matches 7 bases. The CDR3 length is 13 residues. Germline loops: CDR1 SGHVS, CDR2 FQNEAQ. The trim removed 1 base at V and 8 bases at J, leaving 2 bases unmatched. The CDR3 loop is CASSLGQGDIQYF. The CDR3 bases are TGTGCCAGCAGCTTAGGACAGGGCGACATTCAGTACTTC. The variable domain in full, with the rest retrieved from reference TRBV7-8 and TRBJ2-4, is GAGVSQSPRYKVAKRGQDVALRCDPISGHVSLFWYQQALGQGPEFLTYFQNEAQLDKSGLPSDRFFAERPEGSVSTLKIQRTQQEDSAVYLCASSLGQGDIQYFGAGTRLSVL.